The source of this TCR beta chain is a study of blood T cell repertoires in COVID-19. Study information: T cells, B-cell-depleted T cells, or PBMCs supplied cDNA or gDNA.

In the study's own analysis: Reference gene primers were amplified, and this amplification served to estimate nucleated cell counts. The method was immunoSEQ multiplex PCR; TCRdb's version includes in-frame clones alone and lacks a portion of them. V, J and clone size reflect that table, while D and trimming were determined from the DNA. The top ten hold about 10% of the sample, which has some 93,000 clones, approximately 82% seen once. The clonotype comes from a man in his 70s with acute or convalescent COVID-19. Sequenced: peripheral blood.

The CDR3 sequence is CASSVAGAGGPHNEQFF. In DNA, the CDR3 is TGTGCCAGCAGCGTAGCTGGAGCGGGGGGGCCCCACAATGAGCAGTTCTTC. The chain links TRBV9 to TRBJ2-1; TRBD2 aligns across 10 bases. The ends lost 0 bases at V and 5 bases at J; junction bases unmatched: 8. This CDR3 contains 17 residues. Germline V gives CDR1 SGDLS, CDR2 YYNGEE.